This T cell receptor (beta chain) was recorded in a study of tumor and adjacent non-tumor tissue in lung cancer. In the study overall: Stage I to III disease affected roughly ten men and 5 women aged about 30 to 85. Each sample yielded a few million productive TCRbeta reads on average. Findings and limits, study-wide: Top 100 clones took a larger repertoire share in normal lung. Significantly higher TCR diversity was found in tumor than normal lung.

This sample's RNA came from whole unsorted tissue. The germline V gene has CDR1 SGHKS and CDR2 YYEKEE (reference sequence). The CDR3 extends over 15 amino acids. V gave up 6 bases and J gave up 2 bases; unmatched junction bases: 8. This clonotype was observed a few times. Its antigen remains unidentified. The library came from three nested PCR rounds adapted from ARM-PCR protocols. MiXCR, applied by TCRdb to the multiplex PCR reads, yields one record per CDR3 protein. The repertoire holds 90,000 or so distinct CDR3 sequences, with 61% as singletons. The V call is TRBV5-5, the J call TRBJ1-1, with 9 bases matching TRBD1. This clonotype originated in a man in his 70s with non-small cell lung cancer. Sequenced: lung tumor tissue. The CDR3: CASTFRDRVNTEAFF. The CDR3 nucleotides read TGTGCCAGCACCTTCAGGGACAGGGTCAACACTGAAGCTTTCTTT.